This T cell receptor beta chain comes out of a study of cytomegalovirus exposure and HLA in healthy donors. Broader study findings: Researchers reported from a later analysis that most CMV-associated TCR beta chains appeared HLA-restricted. The authors later found TCR association rates varying by HLA locus, with DRB1 most and HLA-C fewest. Across donors, sequencing depth was assumed by presence/absence analyses to be roughly uniform.

This CDR3 comprises 11 residues. CDR1 SNHLY and CDR2 FYNNEI come from the germline V gene. With regard to this clone: Antigen specificity is unknown.

PCR was performed using 60 Vbeta and 13 Jbeta primers. The repertoire was sequenced with immunoSEQ multiplex PCR; TCRdb's copy has only in-frame clones and lacks some. The sample has 110,000 to 150,000 clones, approximately 80% seen once. The specimen was PBMCs. This clonotype was obtained from a man in his forties in good health and CMV-seronegative. The chain recombines TRBV2 with TRBJ1-1; tentative D call: TRBD1 (5 bases). This chain's CDR3 is CAKTGGNGAFF. In DNA, the CDR3 is TGTGCTAAGACGGGGGGAAATGGGGCTTTCTTT. Based on the CDR3 plus reference TRBV2 and TRBJ1-1, the full variable domain is EPEVTQTPSHQVTQMGQEVILRCVPISNHLYFYWYRQILGQKVEFLVSFYNNEISEKSEIFDDQFSVERPDGSNFTLKIRSTKLEDSAMYFCAKTGGNGAFFGQGTRLTVV.